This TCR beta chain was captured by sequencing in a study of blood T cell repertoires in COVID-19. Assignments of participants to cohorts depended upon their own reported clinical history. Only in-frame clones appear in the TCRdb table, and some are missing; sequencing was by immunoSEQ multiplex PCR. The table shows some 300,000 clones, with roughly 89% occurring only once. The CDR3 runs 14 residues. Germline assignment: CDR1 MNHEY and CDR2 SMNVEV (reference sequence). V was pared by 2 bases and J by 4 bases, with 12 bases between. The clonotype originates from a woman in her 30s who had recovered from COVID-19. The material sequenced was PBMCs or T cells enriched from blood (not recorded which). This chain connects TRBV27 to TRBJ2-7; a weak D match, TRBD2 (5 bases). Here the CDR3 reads CASSLSSRGYEQYF. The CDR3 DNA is TGTGCCAGCAGTTTAAGTTCACGCGGGTACGAGCAGTACTTC.